These 8 T cell receptor beta chains were sequenced from one sample in a study of blood T cell repertoires in COVID-19. Sequencing used immunoSEQ multiplex PCR; TCRdb keeps in-frame clones, though not all of them. The sample lists hundreds of thousands of clones, roughly 85% seen once, with around 1.8% in the top ten. What was sequenced was PBMCs or T cells enriched from blood (not recorded which). The source is a woman aged 25 to 39 who had been exposed to COVID-19.

The chain combines TRBV4-3 with TRBJ1-2; the D gene is possibly TRBD1 (5 bases). The CDR3 runs 15 residues. Trimming cost V 0 bases and J 5 bases, with 13 bases left between them. Germline V gene lookup returns CDR1 LGHNA and CDR2 YSLEER. Written as DNA, the CDR3 is TGCGCCAGCAGCCAAGATGGGCAGGGATTTTATGGCTACACCTTC. Protein product: CASSQDGQGFYGYTF.

This chain links TRBV30 with TRBJ1-3; D uncertain. The CDR3 has 13 residues. CDR1 and CDR2 from the germline V gene are GTSNPN and SVGIG (reference sequence). This CDR3 reads CAVETISGNTIYF. CDR3 sequence (DNA): TGTGCTGTGGAAACTATCTCTGGAAACACCATATATTTT.

The V call is TRBV18, the J call TRBJ2-7, with 8 bases fitting TRBD1. Germline V lookup: CDR1 KGHSH, CDR2 LQKENI. Unmatched junction bases numbered 5, after V lost 3 bases and J lost 4 bases. CDR3 length: 14 residues. In nucleotides, the CDR3 is TGTGCCAGCTCACCGAAGGACAGGGCGTACGAGCAGTACTTC. Its translation: CASSPKDRAYEQYF.

The chain joins TRBV7-2 to TRBJ2-7; TRBD1 aligns across 7 bases. CDR1 SGHTA and CDR2 FQGNSA come from the germline V gene. With V trimmed by 3 bases and J by 5 bases, 10 bases remained unmatched. There are 15 residues in the CDR3. The CDR3 DNA is TGTGCCAGCAGCTTTAAAATGGACAGGTACAACGAGCAGTACTTC. This translates into CASSFKMDRYNEQYF.

The chain joins TRBV15 to TRBJ1-2, with 12 bases lining up with TRBD1. Germline CDR1 reads LNHNV; CDR2 reads YYDKDF (reference sequence). The CDR3 length is 18 residues. V gave up 1 base and J gave up 4 bases; unmatched junction bases: 10. CDR3 nucleotide sequence: TGTGCCACCAGCAGAGCTACACCGGGACAGGGGGCAGTCTATGGCTACACCTTC. This codes for CATSRATPGQGAVYGYTF.

J is TRBJ1-5 and V is TRBV28, with unresolved D. The germline V gene has CDR1 MDHEN and CDR2 SYDVKM. The CDR3 is made up of 15 amino acids. V lost 6 bases to trimming and J lost 2 bases, with 14 bases between them. In nucleotides, the CDR3 is TGTGCCAGCAGCTCCCAGAGGTATGGCAATCAGCCCCAGCATTTT. Translated, it gives CASSSQRYGNQPQHF.

The chain has TRBV18 and TRBJ2-7, with D tentatively TRBD1 (5 bases). Trimming took 3 bases from V and 1 from J, leaving 13 bases between them. Germline V lookup: CDR1 KGHSH, CDR2 LQKENI. CDR3 length: 15 amino acids. The CDR3 bases are TGTGCCAGCTCACCCGACAGAGGAGTTTCCTACGAGCAGTACTTC. Its translation: CASSPDRGVSYEQYF.

This clone was recorded a few times. CDR3 amino acids: CASSIGTGNSPLHF. The CDR3 nucleotides are TGTGCCAGTAGCATCGGGACAGGGAATTCACCCCTCCACTTT. This chain uses TRBV19 with TRBJ1-6; 9 bases line up with TRBD1. CDR1 is LNHDA and CDR2 is SQIVND in the germline V gene (reference sequence). CDR3 length: 14 residues. Trimming removed 6 bases from V and 7 bases from J; junction bases left unmatched: 4.